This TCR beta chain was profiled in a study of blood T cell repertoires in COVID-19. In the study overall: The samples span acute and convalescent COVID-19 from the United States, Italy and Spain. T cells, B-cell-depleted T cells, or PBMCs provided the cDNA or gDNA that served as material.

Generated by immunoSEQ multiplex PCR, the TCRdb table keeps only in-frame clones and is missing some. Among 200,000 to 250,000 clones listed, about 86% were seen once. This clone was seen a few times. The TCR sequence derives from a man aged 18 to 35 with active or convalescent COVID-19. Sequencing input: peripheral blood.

CDR3 region: CASSPQWGLNEQFF. CDR3 DNA sequence: TGTGCCAGCAGCCCCCAGTGGGGGCTCAATGAGCAGTTCTTC. The genes are TRBV6-2 or TRBV6-3 and TRBJ2-1, with TRBD1 as a possible D gene (6 bases). Trimming stripped 6 bases from V and 6 bases from J, with 15 bases between. Germline V gives CDR1 MNHEY, CDR2 SVGEGT. CDR3 length: 14 amino acids.